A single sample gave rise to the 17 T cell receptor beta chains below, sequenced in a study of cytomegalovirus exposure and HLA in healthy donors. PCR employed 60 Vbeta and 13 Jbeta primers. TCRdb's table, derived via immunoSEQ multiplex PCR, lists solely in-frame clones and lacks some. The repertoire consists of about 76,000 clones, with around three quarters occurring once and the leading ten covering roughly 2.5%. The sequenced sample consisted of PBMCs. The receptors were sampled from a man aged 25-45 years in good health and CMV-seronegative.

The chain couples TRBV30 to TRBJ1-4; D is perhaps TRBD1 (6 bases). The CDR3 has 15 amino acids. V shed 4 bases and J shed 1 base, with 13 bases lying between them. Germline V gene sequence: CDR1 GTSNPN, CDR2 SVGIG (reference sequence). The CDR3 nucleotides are TGTGCCTGGAAAGAGACAGGAGGAACTAATGAAAAACTGTTTTTT. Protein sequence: CAWKETGGTNEKLFF.

The CDR3 reads CASSPGRGLAGGRQETQYF. The CDR3 DNA reads TGCGCCAGCAGCCCTGGCAGAGGTCTAGCGGGAGGAAGGCAAGAGACCCAGTACTTC. This chain uses TRBV5-1 with TRBJ2-5; 11 bases match TRBD2. The CDR3 sequence is 19 residues long. Germline loops: CDR1 SGHRS, CDR2 YFSETQ. V lost 4 bases to trimming and J lost 2 bases; unmatched junction nucleotides: 16.

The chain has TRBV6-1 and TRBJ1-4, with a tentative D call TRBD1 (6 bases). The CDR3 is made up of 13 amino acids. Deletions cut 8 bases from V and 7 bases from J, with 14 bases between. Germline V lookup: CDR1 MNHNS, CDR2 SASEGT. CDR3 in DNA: TGTGCCAGCGTATGGACAGTAGGTGAAAAACTGTTTTTT. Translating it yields CASVWTVGEKLFF.

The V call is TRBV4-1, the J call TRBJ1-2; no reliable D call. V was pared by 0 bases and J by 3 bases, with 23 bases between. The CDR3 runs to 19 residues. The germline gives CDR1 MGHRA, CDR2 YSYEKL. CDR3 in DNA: TGCGCCAGCAGCCAAGACCCAGCCGAGGGCCTCGGCGTGGACTATGGCTACACCTTC. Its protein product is CASSQDPAEGLGVDYGYTF.

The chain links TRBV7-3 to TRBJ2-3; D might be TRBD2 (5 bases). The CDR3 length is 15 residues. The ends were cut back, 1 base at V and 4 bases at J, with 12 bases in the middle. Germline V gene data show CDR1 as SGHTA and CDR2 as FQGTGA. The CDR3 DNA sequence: TGTGCCAGCAGCTTAAACCTAGCAGGATCAGATACGCAGTATTTT. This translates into CASSLNLAGSDTQYF.

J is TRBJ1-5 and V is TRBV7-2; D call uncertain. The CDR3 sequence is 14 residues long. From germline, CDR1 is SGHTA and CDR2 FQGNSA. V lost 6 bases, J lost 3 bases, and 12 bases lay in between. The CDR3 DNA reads TGTGCCAGCAGTTATCAAGCTACCAATCAGCCCCAGCATTTT. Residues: CASSYQATNQPQHF. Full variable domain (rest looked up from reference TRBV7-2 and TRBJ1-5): GAGVSQSPSNKVTEKGKDVELRCDPISGHTALYWYRQSLGQGLEFLIYFQGNSAPDKSGLPSDRFSAERTGGSVSTLTIQRTQQEDSAVYLCASSYQATNQPQHFGDGTRLSIL.

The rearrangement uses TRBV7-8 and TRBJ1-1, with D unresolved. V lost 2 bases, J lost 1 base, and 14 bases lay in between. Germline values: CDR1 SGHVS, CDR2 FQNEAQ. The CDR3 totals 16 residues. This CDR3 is CASSLPPADKNTEAFF. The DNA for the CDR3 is TGTGCCAGCAGCTTACCACCTGCAGACAAGAACACTGAAGCTTTCTTT.

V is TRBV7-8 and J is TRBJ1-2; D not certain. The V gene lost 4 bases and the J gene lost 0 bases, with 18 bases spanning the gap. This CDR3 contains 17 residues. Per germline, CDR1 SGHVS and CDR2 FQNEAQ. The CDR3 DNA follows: TGTGCCAGCAGCTCAAAAGCCCGCGGGTGGGCTAACTATGGCTACACCTTC. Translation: CASSSKARGWANYGYTF.

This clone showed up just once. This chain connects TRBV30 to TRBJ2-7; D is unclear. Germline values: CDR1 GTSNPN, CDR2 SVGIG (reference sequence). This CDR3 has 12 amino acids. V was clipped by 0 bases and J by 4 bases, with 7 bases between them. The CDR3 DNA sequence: TGTGCCTGGAGTGTAACGAGGTACGAGCAGTACTTC. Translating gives CAWSVTRYEQYF.

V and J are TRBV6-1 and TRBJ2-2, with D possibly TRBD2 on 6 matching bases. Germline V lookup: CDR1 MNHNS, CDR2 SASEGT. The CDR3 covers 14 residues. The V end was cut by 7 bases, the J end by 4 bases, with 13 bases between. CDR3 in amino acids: CASTQERATGELFF. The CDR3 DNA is TGTGCCAGCACCCAGGAGCGGGCCACCGGGGAGCTGTTTTTT.

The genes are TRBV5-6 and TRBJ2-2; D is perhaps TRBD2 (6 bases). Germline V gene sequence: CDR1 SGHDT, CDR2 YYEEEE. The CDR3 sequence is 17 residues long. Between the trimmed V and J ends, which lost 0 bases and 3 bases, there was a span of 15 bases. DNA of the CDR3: TGTGCCAGCAGCTTGGGGGAGGCGGCCCGAGACACCGGGGAGCTGTTTTTT. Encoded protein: CASSLGEAARDTGELFF.

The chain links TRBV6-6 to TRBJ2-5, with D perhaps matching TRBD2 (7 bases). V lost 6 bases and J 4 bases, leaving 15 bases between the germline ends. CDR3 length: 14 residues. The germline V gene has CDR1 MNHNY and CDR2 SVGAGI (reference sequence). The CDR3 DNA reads TGTGCCAGCAGCTACAACAGGGAGGGAGAGACCCAGTACTTC. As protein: CASSYNREGETQYF.

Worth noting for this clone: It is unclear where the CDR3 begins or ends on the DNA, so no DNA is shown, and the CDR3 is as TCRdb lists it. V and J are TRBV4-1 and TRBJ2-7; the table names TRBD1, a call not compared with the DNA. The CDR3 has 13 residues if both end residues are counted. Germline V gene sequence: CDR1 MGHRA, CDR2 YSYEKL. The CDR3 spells CASSQDVGRGSYF.

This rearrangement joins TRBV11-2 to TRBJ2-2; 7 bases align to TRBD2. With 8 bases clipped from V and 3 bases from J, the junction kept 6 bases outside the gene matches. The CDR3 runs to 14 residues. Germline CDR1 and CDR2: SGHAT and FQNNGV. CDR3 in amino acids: CASAGAGDTGELFF. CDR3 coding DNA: TGTGCCAGCGCGGGCGCGGGGGACACCGGGGAGCTGTTTTTT.

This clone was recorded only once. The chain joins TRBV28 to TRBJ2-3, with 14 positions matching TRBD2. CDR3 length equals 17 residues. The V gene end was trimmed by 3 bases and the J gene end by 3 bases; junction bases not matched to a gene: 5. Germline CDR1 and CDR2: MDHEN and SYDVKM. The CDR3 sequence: CASSFGTSGSRTDTQYF. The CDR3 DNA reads TGTGCCAGCAGTTTCGGGACTAGCGGGAGCAGGACAGATACGCAGTATTTT.

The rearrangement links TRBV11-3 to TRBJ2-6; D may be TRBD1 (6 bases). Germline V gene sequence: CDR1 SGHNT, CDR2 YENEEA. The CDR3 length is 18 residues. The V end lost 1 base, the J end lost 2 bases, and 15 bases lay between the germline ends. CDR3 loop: CASSLGRGKGAGANVLTF. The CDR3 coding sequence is TGTGCCAGCAGCTTAGGCAGGGGAAAAGGCGCTGGGGCCAACGTCCTGACTTTC.

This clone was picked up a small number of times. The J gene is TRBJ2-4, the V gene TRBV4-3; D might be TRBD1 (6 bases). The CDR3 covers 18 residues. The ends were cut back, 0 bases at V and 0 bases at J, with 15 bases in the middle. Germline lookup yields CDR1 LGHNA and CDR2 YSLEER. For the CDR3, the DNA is TGCGCCAGCAGCCAAGAGGGGACAAGGGGCCTAGCCAAAAACATTCAGTACTTC. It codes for CASSQEGTRGLAKNIQYF.